The 26 T cell receptor beta chains listed next were all sequenced from one sample in a study of identical twins. One entry per CDR3 protein results from TCRdb running MiXCR on the 5' RACE reads. The sample contains approximately 190,000 distinct CDR3 sequences, 15% to 20% of which appear only once. The sample was also linked to a second study, of T cells expressing NK-cell markers.

The sequenced material came from CD8+ T cells sorted from blood. The receptors come from a woman aged 18-35 years in good health.

This clonotype has more than one count but fewer than ten. The chain joins TRBV15 to TRBJ1-1; D is unclear. The CDR3 consists of 16 residues. Germline V gene lookup returns CDR1 LNHNV and CDR2 YYDKDF (reference sequence). Trimming removed 0 bases from V and 1 base from J, with 12 bases in between. CDR3 protein: CATSRDRSPENTEAFF. CDR3 DNA sequence: TGTGCCACCAGCAGAGATCGGAGTCCAGAGAACACTGAAGCTTTCTTT.

This clonotype was observed at least ten times. This chain joins TRBV7-9 and TRBJ2-7; D perhaps matches TRBD2 (7 bases). From germline, CDR1 is SEHNR and CDR2 FQNEAQ (reference sequence). V dropped 6 bases and J dropped 6 bases, with 12 bases sitting between them. This CDR3 is 12 amino acids long. The CDR3 reads CASSLGGAEQYF. The DNA for the CDR3 is TGTGCCAGCAGTCTTGGGGGGGCCGAGCAGTACTTC.

In this sample, this clonotype turned up many times. The genes are TRBV7-9 and TRBJ2-7; D ambiguous. CDR3 length: 11 residues. The germline V and J ends were trimmed by 4 bases and 6 bases, with 7 bases remaining between them. Germline-derived CDR1 and CDR2 are SEHNR and FQNEAQ (reference sequence). CDR3 sequence reads: CASSSGSEQYF. CDR3 sequence (DNA): TGTGCCAGCAGCTCGGGTTCCGAGCAGTACTTC.

The chain is built from TRBV29-1 and TRBJ2-7, with D maybe TRBD2 (5 bases). Deletions cut 4 bases from V and 0 bases from J, with 13 bases between. Germline V gene data show CDR1 as SQVTM and CDR2 as ANQGSEA. This CDR3 comprises 14 residues. The CDR3 is CSVVGLKSSYEQYF. As DNA, the CDR3 is TGCAGCGTTGTCGGACTGAAGAGCTCCTACGAGCAGTACTTC.

V gene TRBV4-1 combines with J gene TRBJ2-2; no clear D. Deletions cut 0 bases from V and 4 bases from J, with 9 bases between. Germline CDR1 is MGHRA and CDR2 is YSYEKL. The CDR3 runs to 15 residues. The CDR3 bases are TGCGCCAGCAGCCAAGATAGAGTTGGCACCGGGGAGCTGTTTTTT. This sequence encodes CASSQDRVGTGELFF.

V gene TRBV4-3 combines with J gene TRBJ2-3; D might be TRBD2 (5 bases). The V gene's germline CDR1 is LGHNA and CDR2 YSLEER. This CDR3 spans 16 amino acids. Trimming left V 3 bases short and J 5 bases short, with 18 bases between. For the CDR3, the DNA is TGCGCCAGCAGCCAGGGAACTCTAGCTGGGATAGATACGCAGTATTTT. Amino acids: CASSQGTLAGIDTQYF.

This clonotype has a single count. CDR3 nucleotides: TGTGCCAGCAGCCCCGACCTGGACAGGGGTGGAAACAATGAGCAGTTCTTC. This gives the protein CASSPDLDRGGNNEQFF. The J gene is TRBJ2-1, the V gene TRBV11-2; TRBD1 aligns across 9 bases. CDR1 and CDR2 (germline): SGHAT, FQNNGV. CDR3 length equals 17 residues. J lost 5 bases, V lost 5 bases, and 13 bases had no gene match.

This chain uses TRBV7-9 with TRBJ2-7; D not resolved. V was pared by 1 base and J by 6 bases, with 7 bases between. Germline CDR1 SEHNR, CDR2 FQNEAQ (reference sequence). The CDR3 length is 12 residues. The CDR3 nucleotides are TGTGCCAGCAGCTTAGGGCCGGGCGAGCAGTACTTC. It yields the protein CASSLGPGEQYF.

This clonotype came up a few times. CDR3 nucleotides: TGTGCCAGCAGCTCCGGATCGGGACTAGCGGGAGACGAGCAGTTCTTC. Translating gives CASSSGSGLAGDEQFF. The V gene is TRBV9, the J gene TRBJ2-1; 14 nucleotides align to TRBD2. CDR3 length: 16 amino acids. Germline V gives CDR1 SGDLS, CDR2 YYNGEE. Trimming at V came to 4 bases and at J to 10 bases, leaving 10 bases not matched to a gene.

The chain uses TRBV12-3 or TRBV12-4 and TRBJ2-3; 14 nucleotides match TRBD2. The CDR3 spans 16 residues. Unmatched junction bases numbered 8, after V lost 6 bases and J lost 6 bases. In nucleotides, the CDR3 is TGTGCCAGCAGAGGACTAGCGGGAGGAAGGTCGGATACGCAGTATTTT. This gives the protein CASRGLAGGRSDTQYF.

The chain joins TRBV7-2 to TRBJ2-7, with 8 bases matching TRBD1. The CDR3 loop spans 14 amino acids. CDR1 is SGHTA and CDR2 is FQGNSA in the germline V gene. V dropped 4 bases and J dropped 1; count of bases not matched to a gene: 3. This CDR3 reads CASSSRDRSYEQYF. In DNA, the CDR3 is TGTGCCAGCAGCTCCCGGGACAGGTCCTACGAGCAGTACTTC.

There are a few counts of this clonotype. V is TRBV6-1 and J is TRBJ2-4, with 11 bases aligning to TRBD2. Looked up from germline, CDR1 is MNHNS and CDR2 is SASEGT. This CDR3 region has 16 residues. Germline trimming cut 6 bases from V and 6 bases from J; bases unmatched to any gene: 10. CDR3 DNA: TGTGCCAGCAGCCGCTTTAGCGGGGGGGCCGTAAACATTCAGTACTTC. Its translation: CASSRFSGGAVNIQYF.

V is TRBV6-4 and J is TRBJ2-3; unclear D gene. V was cut by 3 bases and J by 0 bases, with 4 bases left in between. The CDR3 length is 13 residues. The germline V gene encodes CDR1 MRHNA and CDR2 SNTAGT. The CDR3 DNA reads TGTGCCAGCAGTGATAGGAGCACAGATACGCAGTATTTT. It encodes CASSDRSTDTQYF.

The genes are TRBV12-5 and TRBJ2-5; 8 bases line up with TRBD2. The V gene's germline CDR1 is LGHNT and CDR2 FRNRAP. The CDR3 consists of 17 residues. Trimming removed 7 bases from V and 0 bases from J; junction bases left unmatched: 13. The CDR3 here is CASVATSSGPYQETQYF. The CDR3, as DNA: TGTGCTAGTGTTGCCACCTCTAGCGGGCCCTACCAAGAGACCCAGTACTTC.

The chain employs TRBV15 and TRBJ2-2, with a possible D match to TRBD1 (5 bases). The CDR3 covers 15 residues. Germline loops: CDR1 LNHNV, CDR2 YYDKDF (reference sequence). Deletions cut 0 bases from V and 4 bases from J, with 9 bases between. CDR3 nucleotides: TGTGCCACCAGCAGAGATCAGACAGCCACCGGGGAGCTGTTTTTT. It translates to CATSRDQTATGELFF.

This clonotype has only a few counts. The rearrangement links TRBV7-2 to TRBJ2-1; 7 nucleotides match TRBD2. The CDR3 covers 16 residues. In germline, CDR1 is SGHTA, CDR2 FQGNSA. V lost 5 bases and J lost 6; bases outside the gene matches: 13. CDR3 in amino acids: CASSLRKPGGSNEQFF. In DNA, the CDR3 is TGTGCCAGCAGCCTCCGAAAGCCGGGGGGTAGCAATGAGCAGTTCTTC.

The rearrangement uses TRBV11-2 and TRBJ2-4, with 7 bases lining up with TRBD2. The CDR3 contains 17 residues. J was trimmed by 0 bases and V by 7 bases; bases with no gene match: 12. Germline CDR1 and CDR2: SGHAT and FQNNGV. CDR3 residues: CASTLVLGEGAKNIQYF. CDR3 DNA sequence: TGTGCCAGCACCCTCGTTTTAGGGGAGGGAGCCAAAAACATTCAGTACTTC.

The CDR3 sequence: CASSLAWEDTQYF. Here the CDR3 DNA reads TGTGCCAGCAGCTTAGCGTGGGAAGATACGCAGTATTTT. This chain links TRBV7-6 with TRBJ2-3; D not resolved. V lost 0 bases, J lost 5 bases, and 6 bases lay in between. CDR3 length: 13 residues. Looked up from germline, CDR1 is SGHVS and CDR2 is FNYEAQ.

The V and J genes are TRBV18 and TRBJ2-7; 10 positions match TRBD1. CDR1 is KGHSH, CDR2 LQKENI, per germline. CDR3 size: 15 residues. Losses at the gene ends were 6 bases for V and 4 bases for J; bases not matched to a gene: 9. This CDR3 reads CASSPGGQGMYEQYF. CDR3 bases: TGTGCCAGCTCGCCGGGGGGACAGGGGATGTACGAGCAGTACTTC.

The rearrangement links TRBV3-1 to TRBJ2-1; D is uncertain. Germline V lookup: CDR1 LGHDT, CDR2 YNNKEL (reference sequence). The CDR3 covers 13 residues. V dropped 10 bases and J dropped 0 bases, with 10 bases sitting between them. The CDR3, as DNA: TGTGCCACCGTGCATCCCTCCTACAATGAGCAGTTCTTC. Its protein product is CATVHPSYNEQFF.

CDR3 bases: TGCAGCGTTGAAGAGGGGGTCGGGGAGTCCTACGAGCAGTACTTC. Translation gives CSVEEGVGESYEQYF. This chain uses TRBV29-1 with TRBJ2-7; the D call may be TRBD1 or TRBD2 (5 bases each). Trimming left V 0 bases short and J 1 base short, with 13 bases between. Germline CDR1 SQVTM, CDR2 ANQGSEA. The CDR3 consists of 15 residues.

The chain uses TRBV5-1 and TRBJ2-7; 8 positions agree with TRBD1. CDR3 length equals 13 residues. The J segment lost 6 bases and the V segment lost 6 bases, leaving 8 bases of the junction unmatched. The V gene's germline CDR1 is SGHRS and CDR2 YFSETQ. The CDR3 region is CASTFGQGGEQYF. CDR3 bases: TGCGCCAGCACCTTTGGACAGGGAGGCGAGCAGTACTTC.

This clonotype has a count of ten or more. This chain uses TRBV5-1 with TRBJ1-2; TRBD1 matches at 7 bases. The CDR3 spans 16 residues. V lost 7 bases to trimming and J lost 4 bases; unmatched junction nucleotides: 16. From germline, CDR1 is SGHRS and CDR2 YFSETQ. CDR3 sequence (DNA): TGCGCCAGCCTCCTCACACCGGGACAGCGGGCCTATGGCTACACCTTC. This codes for CASLLTPGQRAYGYTF.

This clonotype was detected a few times. The rearrangement uses TRBV7-8 and TRBJ1-5; 7 bases are a match to TRBD1. V lost 4 bases to trimming and J lost 7 bases; unmatched junction nucleotides: 7. This CDR3 contains 14 residues. Germline assignment: CDR1 SGHVS and CDR2 FQNEAQ. CDR3 in DNA: TGTGCCAGCAGCTCGACAGGGAGGTTGCAGCCCCAGCATTTT. It yields the protein CASSSTGRLQPQHF.

V gene TRBV7-6 combines with J gene TRBJ2-3; D unclear. The germline V gene encodes CDR1 SGHVS and CDR2 FNYEAQ. There are 13 residues in the CDR3. V was pared by 1 base and J by 2 bases, with 4 bases between. The CDR3: CASSLVLTDTQYF. The CDR3, as DNA: TGTGCCAGCAGCTTAGTGCTCACAGATACGCAGTATTTT.

The rearrangement joins TRBV9 to TRBJ2-3; D possibly uses TRBD1 or TRBD2 (6 bases each). Deletions cut 4 bases from V and 1 base from J, with 13 bases between. The CDR3 contains 15 residues. CDR1 is SGDLS, CDR2 YYNGEE, per germline. The CDR3 here is CASSPGGERTDTQYF. The CDR3 DNA is TGTGCCAGCAGCCCCGGGGGCGAACGCACAGATACGCAGTATTTT.